This TCR beta chain originates from a study of Tregs in tolerant kidney transplant recipients. A remark on this clone: Its specificity is not known.

The CDR3 spans 13 residues. Germline assignment: CDR1 MNHNY and CDR2 SVGAGI (reference sequence). Trimming removed 0 bases at V and 3 bases at J, with 5 bases between. Study-level points and caveats: Biological reproducibility was not directly addressed, but technical replication error appeared minimal.

TCRdb keeps only in-frame clones here, not all; method: immunoSEQ multiplex PCR. The top ten hold more than 0.5% of the sample, which has some 110,000 clones, almost 95% seen once. This TCR was recovered from a human donor in good health. Sequenced material: CD4+ T cells from blood. This rearrangement joins TRBV6-6 to TRBJ1-1; D is undetermined. CDR3 nucleotides: TGTGCCAGCAGTTACTCGATACACACTGAAGCTTTCTTT. It is translated as CASSYSIHTEAFF.